Presented here are 6 T cell receptor beta chains from one specimen sequenced in a study of blood T cell repertoires in COVID-19. Method: immunoSEQ multiplex PCR; TCRdb's copy keeps in-frame clones and lacks some. The sample carries approximately 100,000 clones, approximately 86% recorded once. Sequenced: peripheral blood. These receptors were taken from a man aged 50 to 60 with acute or convalescent COVID-19.

The V and J genes are TRBV27 and TRBJ2-3; perhaps TRBD2 as D (6 bases). Trimming removed 6 bases from V and 2 bases from J, with 9 bases in between. CDR1 is MNHEY and CDR2 is SMNVEV in the germline V gene (reference sequence). The CDR3 totals 13 residues. The CDR3 coding sequence is TGTGCCAGCAGGACTAGTCCCACAGATACGCAGTATTTT. Translated, it gives CASRTSPTDTQYF.

The chain employs TRBV12-3 or TRBV12-4 and TRBJ2-2; possible D gene TRBD1, 5 bases. The CDR3 is 13 amino acids. Between the trimmed V and J ends, which lost 5 bases and 7 bases, there was a span of 11 bases. The CDR3 DNA reads TGTGCCAGCAGTCTTCAGGGTGGCGGGGAGCTGTTTTTT. It translates to CASSLQGGGELFF.

The chain combines TRBV5-1 with TRBJ1-2, with a possible D match to TRBD1 (5 bases). Germline CDR1 is SGHRS and CDR2 is YFSETQ. The CDR3 has 13 residues. The germline V and J ends were trimmed by 4 bases and 8 bases, with 15 bases remaining between them. The CDR3 DNA reads TGCGCCAGCAGCACGTCCGGGACTGTGGGCTACACCTTC. This sequence encodes CASSTSGTVGYTF.

V and J are TRBV3-1 (or the pseudogene TRBV3-2) and TRBJ1-3, with 7 bases fitting TRBD1. Germline V gene lookup returns CDR1 LGHDT and CDR2 YNNKEL (reference sequence). The V gene end was trimmed by 4 bases and the J gene end by 4 bases; junction bases not matched to a gene: 4. The CDR3 is 14 amino acids. The CDR3 spells CASSPRTGGNTIYF. The CDR3 DNA sequence: TGTGCCAGCAGCCCCCGGACAGGAGGAAACACCATATATTTT.

This chain links TRBV5-4 with TRBJ1-1; 11 bases map to TRBD1. Germline V gene lookup returns CDR1 SGHNT and CDR2 YYREEE (reference sequence). The length of the CDR3 is 16 residues. The V gene end was trimmed by 5 bases and the J gene end by 1 base; junction bases not matched to a gene: 7. Written as DNA, the CDR3 is TGTGCCAGCAGAGCCGGGACAGGGGGGGGGAACACTGAAGCTTTCTTT. Translation gives CASRAGTGGGNTEAFF.

The chain uses TRBV3-1 (or the pseudogene TRBV3-2) and TRBJ2-1, with 9 bases aligning to TRBD1. Per the germline V gene, CDR1 is LGHDT and CDR2 is YNNKEL (reference sequence). V shed 3 bases, J shed 2 bases, and the junction held 5 bases outside the gene matches. The CDR3 has 16 amino acids. DNA of the CDR3: TGTGCCAGCAGCCATTGGACAGGGGCGGCCTACAATGAGCAGTTCTTC. As protein: CASSHWTGAAYNEQFF.